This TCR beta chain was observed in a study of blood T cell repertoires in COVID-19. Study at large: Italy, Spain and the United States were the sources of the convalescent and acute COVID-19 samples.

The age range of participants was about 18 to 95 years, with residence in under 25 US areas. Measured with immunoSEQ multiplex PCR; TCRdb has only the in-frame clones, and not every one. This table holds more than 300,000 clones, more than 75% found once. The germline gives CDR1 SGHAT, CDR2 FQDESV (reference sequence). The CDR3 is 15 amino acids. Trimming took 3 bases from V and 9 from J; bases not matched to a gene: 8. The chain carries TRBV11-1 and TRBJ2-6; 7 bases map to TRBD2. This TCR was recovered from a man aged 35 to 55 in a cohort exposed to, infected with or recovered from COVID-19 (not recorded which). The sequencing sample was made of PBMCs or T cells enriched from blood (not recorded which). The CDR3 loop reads CASSLGGLGGNVLTF. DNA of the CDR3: TGTGCCAGCAGCTTGGGAGGGCTCGGAGGCAACGTCCTGACTTTC. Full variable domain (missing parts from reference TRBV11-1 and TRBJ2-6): EAEVAQSPRYKITEKSQAVAFWCDPISGHATLYWYRQILGQGPELLVQFQDESVVDDSQLPKDRFSAERLKGVDSTLKIQPAELGDSAMYLCASSLGGLGGNVLTFGAGSRLTVL.